The entry below describes one T cell receptor (beta chain). This specimen comes from a study of blood T cell repertoires in COVID-19. Overall study: Material from acute and convalescent COVID-19 was sourced from the United States, Italy and Spain. T cells, B-cell-depleted T cells, or PBMCs provided the cDNA or gDNA that served as material.

In the original processing: From reference gene primer amplification, estimates of nucleated cell counts were derived. Profiling relied on immunoSEQ multiplex PCR, and the TCRdb table lists in-frame clones only, not all of them. V and J calls and clone size are given by that table; D and trimming were obtained from the DNA. The top ten hold 4% of the sample, which has 190,000 or so clones, 88% seen once. The V end lost 0 bases, the J end lost 5 bases, and 5 bases lay between the germline ends. The CDR3 sequence is 12 residues long. CDR1 is SGHDT and CDR2 is YYEEEE in the germline V gene. The TCR sequence derives from a woman under 40 with acute or convalescent COVID-19. This sequence joins TRBV5-6 and TRBJ1-1; D is undetermined. Material for sequencing was peripheral blood. The CDR3 coding sequence is TGTGCCAGCAGCTTGGTTAATACTGAAGCTTTCTTT. Translation gives CASSLVNTEAFF.